Listed below are T cell receptor beta chains from one sample, sequenced in a study of T cell responses to AZD1222 COVID-19 vaccine. Only in-frame clones appear in the TCRdb table, and some are missing; sequencing was by immunoSEQ multiplex PCR. The sample consists of some 170,000 clones, approximately 90% of them appearing once. Here the sequenced sample was peripheral blood, taken 28 days after the second dose of the MenACWY control vaccine. These receptors were collected from an adult who received the MenACWY meningococcal vaccine as a control. Both conserved end residues are part of each CDR3. The order of the fields is V gene, J gene, CDR3 protein.

v_call: TRBV7-9; j_call: TRBJ1-2; cdr3_aa: CASSLIQDYGYTF
v_call: TRBV19; j_call: TRBJ2-2; cdr3_aa: CASSRDTGELFF
v_call: TRBV7-2; j_call: TRBJ1-2; cdr3_aa: CASSLAGGPSSYGYTF
v_call: TRBV28; j_call: TRBJ2-3; cdr3_aa: CASSLNFEVTDTQYF
v_call: TRBV6-2/TRBV6-3; j_call: TRBJ1-5; cdr3_aa: CASSYSRYRGQPQHF
v_call: TRBV21-1; j_call: TRBJ2-7; cdr3_aa: CASSKVSAGALIYEQYF
v_call: TRBV27; j_call: TRBJ1-1; cdr3_aa: CASTSWDRRNTEAFF
v_call: TRBV21-1; j_call: TRBJ2-1; cdr3_aa: CASSKTGTSGRGNEQFF
v_call: TRBV9; j_call: TRBJ2-3; cdr3_aa: CASSVVASGTDTQYF
v_call: TRBV2; j_call: TRBJ2-1; cdr3_aa: CASSRGLSIRQFF
v_call: TRBV13; j_call: TRBJ1-1; cdr3_aa: CASSPLQGSLLPIEAFF
v_call: TRBV20-1; j_call: TRBJ1-1; cdr3_aa: CSASKGGTATEAFF
v_call: TRBV28; j_call: TRBJ1-2; cdr3_aa: CASSFAGGDTNYGYTF
v_call: TRBV4-1; j_call: TRBJ2-2; cdr3_aa: CASSLIAADANTGELFF
v_call: TRBV11-2; j_call: TRBJ2-7; cdr3_aa: CASSTRTGAEQYF
v_call: TRBV18; j_call: TRBJ2-2; cdr3_aa: CASSPGAGATGELFF
v_call: TRBV30; j_call: TRBJ2-7; cdr3_aa: CAWRGNYEQYF
v_call: TRBV19; j_call: TRBJ2-2; cdr3_aa: CASSISASGRPNTGELFF
v_call: TRBV12-3/TRBV12-4; j_call: TRBJ1-3; cdr3_aa: CASSINTIYF
v_call: TRBV27; j_call: TRBJ2-3; cdr3_aa: CASSLGTNDLGDTQYF
v_call: TRBV7-2; j_call: TRBJ2-7; cdr3_aa: CASSLWTELQYF
v_call: TRBV11-2; j_call: TRBJ2-7; cdr3_aa: CASSPGTAPYEQYF
v_call: TRBV11-2; j_call: TRBJ2-1; cdr3_aa: CASSLGLAAEQFF
v_call: TRBV5-4; j_call: TRBJ2-3; cdr3_aa: CASSLGWGGRDTQYF
v_call: TRBV15; j_call: TRBJ2-7; cdr3_aa: CATSRDAGGSYEQYF
v_call: TRBV19; j_call: TRBJ2-7; cdr3_aa: CASSIPGEPYEQYF
v_call: TRBV24-1; j_call: TRBJ2-7; cdr3_aa: CATSDPRDGGYEQYF
v_call: TRBV5-1; j_call: TRBJ2-7; cdr3_aa: CASRPGQGVYEQYF
v_call: TRBV5-6; j_call: TRBJ2-1; cdr3_aa: CASSLGGDEQFF
v_call: TRBV28; j_call: TRBJ2-4; cdr3_aa: CASRQGTKNIQYF
v_call: TRBV11-2; j_call: TRBJ2-2; cdr3_aa: CASSFSGGDTGELFF
v_call: TRBV4-2; j_call: TRBJ2-7; cdr3_aa: CASSHDPSAFSYEQYF